The 26 T cell receptor beta chains below come from one sample, sequenced in a study of response to subunit inactivated influenza vaccine. A single record per CDR3 protein comes from TCRdb applying MiXCR to the RT-PCR reads. The table shows about 540,000 distinct CDR3 sequences, with around 21% occurring only once. These data also featured in a second study, about T cells expressing NK-cell markers. That source reports: cDNA encoding TCR beta was synthesized via 5'RACE template switching incorporating UMIs.

The source was CD4+ T cells sorted from PBMCs, collected roughly 12 days after vaccination. The receptor source for this set is a man aged 50-60 years who received an inactivated influenza vaccine.

There are a few counts of this clonotype. The chain joins TRBV7-3 to TRBJ2-6; TRBD2 might be the D (5 bases). The CDR3 has 16 amino acids. V was shortened by 5 bases and J by 0 bases, with 11 bases between the two germline ends. The germline V gene encodes CDR1 SGHTA and CDR2 FQGTGA. CDR3 sequence (DNA): TGTGCCAGCAGCCCCGAAGGGAGCTCTGGGGCCAACGTCCTGACTTTC. As protein: CASSPEGSSGANVLTF. The complete variable domain, with remaining parts taken from reference TRBV7-3 and TRBJ2-6, reads GAGVSQTPSNKVTEKGKYVELRCDPISGHTALYWYRQSLGQGPEFLIYFQGTGAADDSGLPNDRFFAVRPEGSVSTLKIQRTERGDSAVYLCASSPEGSSGANVLTFGAGSRLTVL.

This clonotype was observed many times. This sequence joins TRBV20-1 and TRBJ2-7; TRBD1 matches 7 bases. Looked up from germline, CDR1 is DFQATT and CDR2 is SNEGSKA (reference sequence). J was trimmed by 1 base and V by 6 bases; bases with no gene match: 9. The CDR3 totals 14 residues. The CDR3 DNA sequence: TGCAGTGCCCCTCGACAGGGCCATTCCTACGAGCAGTACTTC. It yields the protein CSAPRQGHSYEQYF.

This chain uses TRBV2 with TRBJ2-2; the D is unclear. V was cut by 8 bases and J by 4 bases, with 5 bases left in between. The CDR3 runs to 11 residues. The germline gives CDR1 SNHLY, CDR2 FYNNEI. CDR3 sequence reads: CASHFTGELFF. CDR3 coding DNA: TGTGCCAGCCACTTCACCGGGGAGCTGTTTTTT. Full variable domain (remainder filled in from reference TRBV2 and TRBJ2-2): EPEVTQTPSHQVTQMGQEVILRCVPISNHLYFYWYRQILGQKVEFLVSFYNNEISEKSEIFDDQFSVERPDGSNFTLKIRSTKLEDSAMYFCASHFTGELFFGEGSRLTVL.

This clonotype was observed a few times. The chain recombines TRBV7-2 with TRBJ2-2; the D gene is possibly TRBD2 (6 bases). With 5 bases removed from V and 1 base from J, the gap between germline ends came to 14 bases. The germline CDR1 and CDR2 sequences are SGHTA and FQGNSA. This CDR3 has 16 residues. CDR3 DNA: TGTGCCAGCAGCGGGGGGACTTGGGGGAACACCGGGGAGCTGTTTTTT. Protein: CASSGGTWGNTGELFF. The full variable domain, rest sourced from reference TRBV7-2 and TRBJ2-2, is GAGVSQSPSNKVTEKGKDVELRCDPISGHTALYWYRQSLGQGLEFLIYFQGNSAPDKSGLPSDRFSAERTGGSVSTLTIQRTQQEDSAVYLCASSGGTWGNTGELFFGEGSRLTVL.

V is TRBV19 and J is TRBJ1-6; 7 bases line up with TRBD1. The CDR3 is 15 amino acids. V trimming: 7 bases; J trimming: 5 bases; junction bases outside the gene matches: 8. The germline gives CDR1 LNHDA, CDR2 SQIVND (reference sequence). The CDR3 protein is CASTLQGRDNSPLHF. The CDR3 nucleotides read TGTGCCAGTACCCTACAGGGGAGGGATAATTCACCCCTCCACTTT.

This chain connects TRBV6-1 to TRBJ2-2, with TRBD2 matching over 12 bases. CDR1 and CDR2 (germline): MNHNS, SASEGT. The CDR3 contains 15 residues. Germline trimming cut 5 bases from V and 7 bases from J; bases unmatched to any gene: 5. The CDR3 DNA sequence: TGTGCCAGCAGTCGGACTAGCGGGAAGGGCGGGGAGCTGTTTTTT. The encoded protein is CASSRTSGKGGELFF.

The chain is built from TRBV4-3 and TRBJ2-6, with D unclear. V was shortened by 5 bases and J by 2 bases, with 10 bases between the two germline ends. The CDR3 is 15 residues long. CDR1 is LGHNA and CDR2 is YSLEER in the germline V gene. DNA for the CDR3: TGCGCCAGCAGCAATCAGGTGGCTGGGGCCAACGTCCTGACTTTC. Translating gives CASSNQVAGANVLTF.

The sample holds a few counts of this clonotype. The J gene is TRBJ2-2, the V gene TRBV3-1; D tentatively reads TRBD1 or TRBD2 (5 bases each). The CDR3 is made up of 14 amino acids. The germline gives CDR1 LGHDT, CDR2 YNNKEL (reference sequence). V was trimmed by 4 bases and J by 6 bases, leaving 12 bases between them. The chain's CDR3 is CASSLRTGPGELFF. The CDR3 nucleotides are TGTGCCAGCAGCCTCCGGACGGGACCCGGGGAGCTGTTTTTT.

This clonotype was counted a few times. The chain has TRBV20-1 and TRBJ1-5; the D gene is possibly TRBD1 (5 bases). V was trimmed by 6 bases and J by 3 bases, leaving 21 bases between them. The CDR3 has 16 amino acids. Germline V CDR1 and CDR2: DFQATT, SNEGSKA (reference sequence). CDR3 DNA: TGCAGTGCCAGGGAGTCTGGGGCAGGTTTCAATCAGCCCCAGCATTTT. Translated: CSARESGAGFNQPQHF.

This clonotype has a handful of counts. The chain links TRBV5-4 to TRBJ2-3, with 9 bases aligning to TRBD2. The CDR3 has 15 amino acids. V was clipped by 5 bases and J by 2 bases; unmatched bases: 6. In germline, CDR1 is SGHNT, CDR2 YYREEE (reference sequence). The CDR3 is CASRRAGGHTDTQYF. The CDR3 DNA is TGTGCCAGCAGGAGAGCGGGGGGTCACACAGATACGCAGTATTTT. Full variable domain (outside the CDR3, taken from reference TRBV5-4 and TRBJ2-3): ETGVTQSPTHLIKTRGQQVTLRCSSQSGHNTVSWYQQALGQGPQFIFQYYREEENGRGNFPPRFSGLQFPNYSSELNVNALELDDSALYLCASRRAGGHTDTQYFGPGTRLTVL.

In its sample, this clonotype was seen a few times. The chain uses TRBV9 and TRBJ2-1, with TRBD2 matching 8 bases. After removal of 1 base from V and 7 bases from J, the junction contained 7 bases not matched to a gene. The CDR3 spans 15 residues. Germline-derived CDR1 and CDR2 are SGDLS and YYNGEE. CDR3 sequence (DNA): TGTGCCAGCAGCGTAAGCGGGAGAGGTTGGAATGAGCAGTTCTTC. The encoded protein is CASSVSGRGWNEQFF.

The chain uses TRBV20-1 and TRBJ2-2; either TRBD1 or TRBD2 may fit D (5 bases each). Trimming removed 3 bases from V and 4 bases from J, with 15 bases in between. Germline V gene lookup returns CDR1 DFQATT and CDR2 SNEGSKA (reference sequence). The CDR3 consists of 15 residues. The CDR3 DNA reads as TGCAGTGCTAGCAAAAGGGACCAAGCCACCGGGGAGCTGTTTTTT. This translates into CSASKRDQATGELFF.

There are a few counts of this clonotype. The genes are TRBV5-5 and TRBJ2-7; D could derive from TRBD1 or TRBD2 (5 bases each). The CDR3 is made up of 13 amino acids. With 1 base removed from V and 13 bases from J, the gap between germline ends came to 18 bases. CDR1 SGHKS and CDR2 YYEKEE come from the germline V gene (reference sequence). CDR3 DNA: TGTGCCAGCAGCTTGTCGATGGGGACGCCTTGCTACTTC. Its translation is CASSLSMGTPCYF.

The genes are TRBV24-1 and TRBJ2-5, with D unclear. This CDR3 is 15 amino acids long. The germline gives CDR1 KGHDR, CDR2 SFDVKD. V lost 3 bases, J lost 5 bases, and 15 bases lay in between. This CDR3 reads CATSDDPGYGETQYF. The CDR3 nucleotides read TGTGCCACCAGTGATGATCCCGGGTATGGCGAGACCCAGTACTTC.

The chain couples TRBV5-1 to TRBJ2-3; 12 positions agree with TRBD1. CDR3 length equals 15 residues. With 4 bases clipped from V and 6 bases from J, the junction kept 6 bases outside the gene matches. CDR1 and CDR2 (germline): SGHRS, YFSETQ. The CDR3 reads CASSQMGQGADTQYF. The CDR3 DNA follows: TGCGCCAGCAGCCAAATGGGACAGGGGGCTGATACGCAGTATTTT.

The chain is built from TRBV5-5 and TRBJ2-3; D remains ambiguous. CDR1 and CDR2 (germline): SGHKS, YYEKEE (reference sequence). V was cut by 0 bases and J by 4 bases, with 12 bases left in between. This CDR3 has 15 amino acids. The CDR3: CASSLALANADTQYF. Here the CDR3 DNA reads TGTGCCAGCAGCTTGGCCCTGGCCAACGCAGATACGCAGTATTTT.

The sample holds a few counts of this clonotype. The V gene is TRBV6-2 or TRBV6-3, the J gene TRBJ2-2, with D unclear. The V gene lost 5 bases and the J gene lost 0 bases, with 7 bases spanning the gap. The CDR3 extends over 14 amino acids. Germline V gene lookup returns CDR1 MNHEY and CDR2 SVGEGT. CDR3 loop: CASSGYTNTGELFF. The CDR3 coding sequence is TGTGCCAGCAGTGGTTACACGAACACCGGGGAGCTGTTTTTT.

The chain joins TRBV3-1 to TRBJ2-7; TRBD1 or TRBD2 may be the D gene (5 bases each). From germline, CDR1 is LGHDT and CDR2 YNNKEL (reference sequence). V lost 1 base to trimming and J lost 3 bases, with 7 bases between them. CDR3 length: 13 amino acids. The DNA of the CDR3 is TGTGCCAGCAGCCAAGGGGGGTTCTACGAGCAGTACTTC. Translating gives CASSQGGFYEQYF.

V gene TRBV27 combines with J gene TRBJ2-7; D unclear. The CDR3 runs to 13 residues. The V end was cut by 3 bases, the J end by 3 bases, with 9 bases between. Germline V gene lookup returns CDR1 MNHEY and CDR2 SMNVEV (reference sequence). The CDR3: CASSFYPSYEQYF. The CDR3 DNA sequence: TGTGCCAGCAGTTTCTACCCTAGCTACGAGCAGTACTTC.

The chain couples TRBV3-1 to TRBJ1-2, with D unresolved. Germline CDR1 is LGHDT and CDR2 is YNNKEL (reference sequence). Trimming cost V 1 base and J 3 bases, with 9 bases left between them. The CDR3 runs to 14 residues. The CDR3 DNA reads as TGTGCCAGCAGCCAAGGTGGCTCCGACTATGGCTACACCTTC. It codes for CASSQGGSDYGYTF.

The chain employs TRBV25-1 and TRBJ2-7, with 8 bases identical to TRBD2. CDR1 MGHDK and CDR2 SYGVNS come from the germline V gene. With V trimmed by 9 bases and J by 0 bases, 10 bases remained unmatched. This CDR3 has 15 amino acids. CDR3 DNA sequence: TGTGCCAGATTGGAATCGGGAGGGCGCTCCTACGAGCAGTACTTC. Translation: CARLESGGRSYEQYF.

This clonotype was observed a few times. CDR3 DNA: TGCGCCAGCAGCCAAGAAAGAACTAGCTCAGGAGATACGCAGTATTTT. Translated, it gives CASSQERTSSGDTQYF. The chain combines TRBV4-3 with TRBJ2-3; D is possibly TRBD2 (6 bases). The length of the CDR3 is 16 residues. The ends were cut back, 0 bases at V and 5 bases at J, with 15 bases in the middle. Looked up from germline, CDR1 is LGHNA and CDR2 is YSLEER.

The CDR3 DNA is TGCGCCAGCACCGAACTCCGGGGGGCAAGCACAGATACGCAGTATTTT. Its protein product is CASTELRGASTDTQYF. The chain uses TRBV10-2 and TRBJ2-3, with a weak D call TRBD2 (7 bases). V dropped 7 bases and J dropped 0 bases, with 17 bases sitting between them. Looked up from germline, CDR1 is WSHSY and CDR2 is SAAADI. CDR3 length equals 16 residues.

This clonotype occurred a few times. The chain is built from TRBV29-1 and TRBJ2-5, with TRBD2 identical over 7 bases. The CDR3 is made up of 13 amino acids. J gave up 5 bases and V 4 bases, and 7 bases lay outside the gene matches. Per the germline V gene, CDR1 is SQVTM and CDR2 is ANQGSEA. The CDR3 DNA sequence: TGCAGCGTTGTGCGGGGGTGGGGGGAGACCCAGTACTTC. Its translation is CSVVRGWGETQYF.

A few counts support this clonotype. The chain is built from TRBV28 and TRBJ1-2; D uncertain. The CDR3 covers 15 residues. Germline CDR1 reads MDHEN; CDR2 reads SYDVKM. V lost 1 base to trimming and J lost 6 bases, with 15 bases between them. CDR3 in amino acids: CASSLYEARRNGYTF. CDR3 nucleotides: TGTGCCAGCAGTTTATATGAGGCCCGCCGCAATGGCTACACCTTC.

The sample holds a few counts of this clonotype. J is TRBJ2-1 and V is TRBV11-2; maybe TRBD2 (6 bases). The CDR3 loop spans 17 amino acids. Trimming removed 4 bases from V and 3 bases from J, with 19 bases in between. Germline V CDR1 and CDR2: SGHAT, FQNNGV. The CDR3 protein is CASSSTHPGLVYNEQFF. The CDR3, as DNA: TGTGCCAGCAGCTCAACCCATCCGGGACTGGTCTACAATGAGCAGTTCTTC.